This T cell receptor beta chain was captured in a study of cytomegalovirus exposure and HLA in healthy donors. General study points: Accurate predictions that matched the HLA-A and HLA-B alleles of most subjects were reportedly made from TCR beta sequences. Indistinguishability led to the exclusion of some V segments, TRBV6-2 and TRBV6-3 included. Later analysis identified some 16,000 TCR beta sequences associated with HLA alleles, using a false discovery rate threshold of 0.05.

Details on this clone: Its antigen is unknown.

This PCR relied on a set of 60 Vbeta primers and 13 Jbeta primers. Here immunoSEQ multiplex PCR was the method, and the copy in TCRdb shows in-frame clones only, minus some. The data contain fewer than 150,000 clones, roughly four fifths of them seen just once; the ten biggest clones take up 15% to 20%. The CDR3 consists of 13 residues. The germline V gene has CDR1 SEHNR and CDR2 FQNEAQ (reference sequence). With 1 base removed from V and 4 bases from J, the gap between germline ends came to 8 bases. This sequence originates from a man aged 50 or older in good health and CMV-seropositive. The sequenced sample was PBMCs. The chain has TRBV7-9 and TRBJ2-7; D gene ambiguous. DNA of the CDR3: TGTGCCAGCAGCTTAGGGGTAGCTTACGAGCAGTACTTC. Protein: CASSLGVAYEQYF.